These 27 T cell receptor beta chains were sequenced from one sample in a study of T cell changes during pregnancy in multiple sclerosis. Profiling relied on immunoSEQ multiplex PCR, and the TCRdb table lists in-frame clones only, not all of them. The table lists 75,000 to 95,000 clones, around 90% of them singletons, with 0.85% to 0.95% in the top ten. The sample consisted of peripheral blood, taken before pregnancy. The receptors stem from a female donor with multiple sclerosis, enrolled in a pregnancy study.

J is TRBJ2-7 and V is TRBV13, with D unresolved. Between the trimmed V and J ends, which lost 1 base and 5 bases, there was a span of 9 bases. The germline V gene has CDR1 PRHDT and CDR2 FYEKMQ (reference sequence). The CDR3 covers 13 residues. As DNA, the CDR3 is TGTGCCAGCAGCTTAGTTGGTGGCCACGAGCAGTACTTC. Its translation is CASSLVGGHEQYF. Full variable domain (missing parts from reference TRBV13 and TRBJ2-7): AAGVIQSPRHLIKEKRETATLKCYPIPRHDTVYWYQQGPGQDPQFLISFYEKMQSDKGSIPDRFSAQQFSDYHSELNMSSLELGDSALYFCASSLVGGHEQYFGPGTRLTVT.

This sequence joins TRBV13 and TRBJ2-7; 9 bases agree with TRBD1. Germline loops: CDR1 PRHDT, CDR2 FYEKMQ (reference sequence). The CDR3 length is 14 residues. The junction had 5 bases not matched to a gene; V was cut back by 5 bases and J by 3 bases. The CDR3 sequence is CASSRTGADYEQYF. Here the CDR3 DNA reads TGTGCCAGCAGCAGGACAGGGGCCGACTACGAGCAGTACTTC.

The chain carries TRBV28 and TRBJ2-7; 7 positions agree with TRBD2. The ends lost 5 bases at V and 1 base at J; junction bases unmatched: 5. From germline, CDR1 is MDHEN and CDR2 SYDVKM. The CDR3 sequence is 14 residues long. The CDR3 sequence is CASSGSGSSYEQYF. The CDR3 coding sequence is TGTGCCAGCAGTGGTAGCGGGTCTTCCTACGAGCAGTACTTC.

The V call is TRBV28, the J call TRBJ2-7; possibly TRBD2 for D (6 bases). Germline V gene data show CDR1 as MDHEN and CDR2 as SYDVKM. Between the trimmed V and J ends, which lost 6 bases and 3 bases, there was a span of 12 bases. There are 13 residues in the CDR3. This CDR3 is CASRLGLVYEQYF. DNA of the CDR3: TGTGCCAGCAGGCTGGGACTTGTCTACGAGCAGTACTTC.

This chain connects TRBV30 to TRBJ1-3, with 9 bases identical to TRBD1. Trimming at V came to 0 bases and at J to 3 bases, leaving 0 bases not matched to a gene. The CDR3 extends over 14 amino acids. Germline CDR1 reads GTSNPN; CDR2 reads SVGIG (reference sequence). In nucleotides, the CDR3 is TGTGCCTGGAGTGTGGACAGGGGTGGAAACACCATATATTTT. Its translation: CAWSVDRGGNTIYF.

This clone came up once. This chain uses TRBV7-9 with TRBJ1-5, with TRBD1 as a possible D gene (6 bases). The V end lost 3 bases, the J end lost 0 bases, and 9 bases lay between the germline ends. CDR3 length equals 15 residues. Germline V gives CDR1 SEHNR, CDR2 FQNEAQ (reference sequence). The CDR3 loop is CASSFSDSSNQPQHF. CDR3 nucleotides: TGTGCCAGCAGCTTTTCGGACAGTAGCAATCAGCCCCAGCATTTT.

This chain uses TRBV4-1 with TRBJ2-7, with 7 bases lining up with TRBD2. Germline CDR1 MGHRA, CDR2 YSYEKL. This CDR3 spans 17 amino acids. The ends lost 4 bases at V and 4 bases at J; junction bases unmatched: 16. The CDR3 sequence is CASSLRSGASGEYEQYF. CDR3 sequence (DNA): TGCGCCAGCAGCCTGAGAAGCGGGGCTAGCGGAGAGTACGAGCAGTACTTC.

The genes are TRBV5-1 and TRBJ2-1, with a possible D match to TRBD2 (5 bases). Per the germline V gene, CDR1 is SGHRS and CDR2 is YFSETQ. V lost 4 bases, J lost 14 bases, and 19 bases lay in between. The CDR3 contains 13 residues. The CDR3 is CASSIGNGLLEFF. CDR3 DNA: TGCGCCAGCAGCATCGGGAACGGTCTTCTAGAGTTCTTC.

This clone is a singleton in its sample. The genes are TRBV5-5 and TRBJ2-7; 10 positions agree with TRBD1. The CDR3 runs to 15 residues. V trimming: 4 bases; J trimming: 3 bases; junction bases outside the gene matches: 7. The germline V gene encodes CDR1 SGHKS and CDR2 YYEKEE (reference sequence). This chain's CDR3 is CASSAGDRGSYEQYF. CDR3 DNA sequence: TGTGCCAGCAGCGCCGGGGACAGGGGCAGCTACGAGCAGTACTTC.

This chain uses TRBV2 with TRBJ2-2; a possible D gene is TRBD1 (5 bases). The CDR3 consists of 12 residues. V gave up 2 bases and J gave up 10 bases, with 8 bases separating them. Germline V CDR1 and CDR2: SNHLY, FYNNEI. This CDR3 is CASSERGLELFF. In DNA, the CDR3 is TGTGCCAGCAGTGAAAGGGGTCTGGAGCTGTTTTTT.

V is TRBV9 and J is TRBJ2-3; tentatively, D is TRBD1 (6 bases). The CDR3 extends over 15 amino acids. Germline V lookup: CDR1 SGDLS, CDR2 YYNGEE. V lost 0 bases, J lost 4 bases, and 12 bases lay in between. The CDR3 is CASSVAGVGSDTQYF. CDR3 nucleotides: TGTGCCAGCAGCGTAGCAGGGGTTGGATCAGATACGCAGTATTTT.

This clone has just one count. The chain has TRBV27 and TRBJ2-6, with 10 bases matching TRBD2. The CDR3 is made up of 19 amino acids. Germline-derived CDR1 and CDR2 are MNHEY and SMNVEV (reference sequence). The trim removed 2 bases at V and 4 bases at J, leaving 11 bases unmatched. The CDR3, as DNA: TGTGCCAGCAGTTTACTAGCGGGAGCCGTAGGAGTAGGGGCCAACGTCCTGACTTTC. Its protein product is CASSLLAGAVGVGANVLTF.

This chain connects TRBV7-3 to TRBJ2-1, with a tentative D call TRBD1 (5 bases). This CDR3 has 13 amino acids. Trimming shortened V by 3 bases and J by 9 bases, and 12 bases separated the two germline ends. Looked up from germline, CDR1 is SGHTA and CDR2 is FQGTGA. The chain's CDR3 is CASSFPPRGEQFF. CDR3 in DNA: TGTGCCAGCAGCTTCCCGCCAAGGGGTGAGCAGTTCTTC.

This clone was detected a few times. The rearrangement uses TRBV6-5 and TRBJ1-1; tentative D call: TRBD1 (5 bases). The germline V and J ends were trimmed by 5 bases and 7 bases, with 14 bases remaining between them. Germline CDR1 is MNHEY and CDR2 is SVGAGI. This CDR3 contains 13 residues. This CDR3 is CASSPGWEGEAFF. The CDR3 bases are TGTGCCAGCAGTCCAGGGTGGGAAGGTGAAGCTTTCTTT.

This chain connects TRBV19 to TRBJ1-1; weak D call: TRBD1 (5 bases). The CDR3 is 15 residues long. Germline V CDR1 and CDR2: LNHDA, SQIVND (reference sequence). Trimming took 7 bases from V and 10 from J, leaving 25 bases between them. The CDR3 DNA is TGTGCCAGTACCTTAGGGCATTTACCCACCGGGGGAGCTTTCTTT. Translating it yields CASTLGHLPTGGAFF.

Details on this clone: One junction end does not reproduce the germline sequence, and a read error may be involved. The chain uses TRBV15 and TRBJ2-5; D remains unclear. CDR3 length: 14 residues. Germline-derived CDR1 and CDR2 are LNHNV and YYDKDF (reference sequence). DNA of the CDR3: TGTGCCACCAGCGGAGAGGCTTGGGCGGAGACCCAGTACTTC. Translated: CATSGEAWAETQYF.

This clone was detected once. The rearrangement joins TRBV29-1 to TRBJ2-7, with 7 bases fitting TRBD1. The germline V gene encodes CDR1 SQVTM and CDR2 ANQGSEA. The CDR3 sequence is 11 residues long. The V gene end was trimmed by 8 bases and the J gene end by 6 bases; junction bases not matched to a gene: 7. CDR3 loop: CSFRDSGEQYF. The CDR3 DNA sequence: TGCAGCTTTCGGGACAGCGGCGAGCAGTACTTC.

The chain joins TRBV9 to TRBJ1-5, with D possibly TRBD1 on 5 matching bases. This CDR3 has 15 amino acids. V was trimmed by 0 bases and J by 1 base, leaving 8 bases between them. Germline CDR1 SGDLS, CDR2 YYNGEE. CDR3 in DNA: TGTGCCAGCAGCGTAGGGAGGGACAGCAATCAGCCCCAGCATTTT. Its translation: CASSVGRDSNQPQHF.

This chain connects TRBV7-6 to TRBJ1-1, with 10 bases that match TRBD1. V gave up 5 bases and J gave up 1 base; unmatched junction bases: 10. The CDR3 spans 17 residues. CDR1 and CDR2 (germline): SGHVS, FNYEAQ. The CDR3 sequence: CASSLQDRGRGNTEAFF. DNA for the CDR3: TGTGCCAGCAGCCTCCAAGACAGGGGGCGGGGGAACACTGAAGCTTTCTTT.

The genes are TRBV5-1 and TRBJ1-5, with 9 bases matching TRBD1. The CDR3 is 14 residues long. From germline, CDR1 is SGHRS and CDR2 YFSETQ. The junction had 6 bases not matched to a gene; V was cut back by 5 bases and J by 6 bases. The CDR3 nucleotides read TGCGCCAGCAGTCTTGACAGGGGGAGTCAGCCCCAGCATTTT. As protein: CASSLDRGSQPQHF.

The CDR3 sequence: CAITPDTGELFF. The CDR3 DNA follows: TGTGCCATCACCCCCGACACCGGGGAGCTGTTTTTT. The genes are TRBV10-3 and TRBJ2-2; D not resolved. V was cut by 7 bases and J by 3 bases, with 6 bases left in between. Germline CDR1 is ENHRY and CDR2 is SYGVKD. This CDR3 has 12 residues.

The chain recombines TRBV5-4 with TRBJ1-1, with 9 nucleotides matching TRBD1. V was clipped by 1 base and J by 4 bases; unmatched bases: 2. The germline CDR1 and CDR2 sequences are SGHNT and YYREEE (reference sequence). CDR3 length equals 14 residues. CDR3 sequence (DNA): TGTGCCAGCAGCTTGAGGACAGGGGTCACTGAAGCTTTCTTT. It yields the protein CASSLRTGVTEAFF.

This chain connects TRBV5-4 to TRBJ2-3; D might be TRBD1 (5 bases). CDR1 is SGHNT and CDR2 is YYREEE in the germline V gene (reference sequence). CDR3 length: 16 residues. The V end lost 2 bases, the J end lost 6 bases, and 19 bases lay between the germline ends. CDR3 nucleotides: TGTGCCAGCAGCTTCCCCGACAGCCAGGGCGCTGATACGCAGTATTTT. Encoded protein: CASSFPDSQGADTQYF.

Comments on this clone: This CDR3 is also generated by other DNA sequences in the sample. The V call is TRBV9, the J call TRBJ2-3, with TRBD2 matching over 16 bases. The CDR3 runs 15 residues. With 2 bases clipped from V and 9 bases from J, the junction kept 3 bases outside the gene matches. CDR1 SGDLS and CDR2 YYNGEE come from the germline V gene. The CDR3 DNA is TGTGCCAGCAGCGTTGGGACTAGCGGGGGGGACACGCAGTATTTT. Residues: CASSVGTSGGDTQYF.

This clone has just a few counts. This rearrangement joins TRBV6-5 to TRBJ1-5; TRBD1 might be the D (6 bases). V shed 4 bases and J shed 6 bases, with 13 bases lying between them. The germline CDR1 and CDR2 sequences are MNHEY and SVGAGI. The CDR3 consists of 14 residues. The chain's CDR3 is CASSSIPGVQPQHF. For the CDR3, the DNA is TGTGCCAGCAGTTCAATTCCAGGGGTTCAGCCCCAGCATTTT.

The rearrangement links TRBV7-2 to TRBJ2-4, with D uncertain. This CDR3 contains 13 residues. V gave up 2 bases and J gave up 7 bases, with 9 bases separating them. Germline loops: CDR1 SGHTA, CDR2 FQGNSA. In DNA form, the CDR3 reads TGTGCCAGCAGCTTACAGTTGGCCAACATTCAGTACTTC. Translating gives CASSLQLANIQYF.

CDR3 in amino acids: CAWRWGDTGELFF. The CDR3 nucleotides read TGTGCCTGGAGATGGGGAGACACCGGGGAGCTGTTTTTT. V and J are TRBV30 and TRBJ2-2, with a possible D match to TRBD2 (5 bases). V lost 3 bases and J lost 3, with 8 bases in between. Germline CDR1 GTSNPN, CDR2 SVGIG (reference sequence). The CDR3 spans 13 residues.